This T cell receptor (beta chain) was observed in a study of blood T cells in healthy people across ages. V was cut by 1 base and J by 3 bases, with 15 bases left in between. Germline loops: CDR1 SGHTA, CDR2 FQGNSA. The CDR3 covers 16 residues. With a J-beta primer mix and a sample-barcoded 5' primer, a second PCR ran about 7 to 11 cycles. TCRdb ran MiXCR on the 5' RACE reads and lists one entry per CDR3 protein. The profile covers hundreds of thousands of distinct CDR3 sequences, with approximately 29% appearing a single time and approximately 15% taken by the ten largest. This clonotype was detected a few times. Roughly 9.8 milliliters of peripheral blood were drawn from each donor.

Sequencing used blood. V gene TRBV7-2 combines with J gene TRBJ1-1, with no clear D. The receptor comes from a woman at least 80 years old in good health. CDR3 in DNA: TGTGCCAGCAGCTTAGAGTTCGGCCGGGTGGACACTGAAGCTTTCTTT. This translates into CASSLEFGRVDTEAFF.